A selection of T cell receptor beta chains follows, all from one sample in a study of graft-versus-host responses after intestinal transplantation. Method: immunoSEQ multiplex PCR; TCRdb's copy keeps in-frame clones and lacks some. The sample shows over 85,000 clones, roughly 91% of them seen only once. These TCRs' antigens remain unknown. Sequencing used unstimulated CD4+ T cells sorted from spleen or lymph node cells, obtained before transplant. Receptors were obtained from a human donor who was the organ donor for an intestinal transplant. Each CDR3 is given with its conserved first and last residue. The order of the fields is clone size, D gene, V gene, J gene, CDR3 protein, CDR3 DNA. D genes are given only for firm matches. The size entry is marked missing in some rows and otherwise reads once, few, many or a size class.

clone size: -; D gene: TRBD2; V gene: TRBV4-1; J gene: TRBJ2-1; CDR3 protein: CASSQLAGGPGEQFF; CDR3 DNA: TGCGCCAGCAGCCAGCTAGCGGGGGGGCCAGGGGAGCAGTTCTTC
clone size: -; D gene: -; V gene: TRBV27; J gene: TRBJ1-2; CDR3 protein: CASSLWAGVSYGYTF; CDR3 DNA: TGTGCCAGCAGTTTATGGGCAGGGGTTAGCTATGGCTACACCTTC
clone size: few; D gene: -; V gene: TRBV10-3; J gene: TRBJ1-5; CDR3 protein: CAAAPGNNNQPQHF; CDR3 DNA: TGTGCCGCCGCACCCGGTAATAACAATCAGCCCCAGCATTTT
clone size: few; D gene: -; V gene: TRBV19; J gene: TRBJ1-5; CDR3 protein: CASRVGRTQPQHF; CDR3 DNA: TGTGCCAGTAGGGTGGGGCGGACTCAGCCCCAGCATTTT
clone size: -; D gene: -; V gene: TRBV5-1; J gene: TRBJ1-3; CDR3 protein: CASSEQVSGNTIYF; CDR3 DNA: TGCGCCAGCAGCGAACAGGTCTCTGGAAACACCATATATTTT
clone size: -; D gene: TRBD1; V gene: TRBV7-6; J gene: TRBJ2-7; CDR3 protein: CASSLDVAGGEQYF; CDR3 DNA: TGTGCCAGCAGCTTAGATGTGGCAGGGGGAGAGCAGTACTTC
clone size: -; D gene: TRBD2; V gene: TRBV5-4; J gene: TRBJ2-7; CDR3 protein: CASSLSLADYEQYF; CDR3 DNA: TGTGCCAGCAGCTTGTCCCTAGCGGATTACGAGCAGTACTTC
clone size: -; D gene: TRBD2; V gene: TRBV5-4; J gene: TRBJ2-7; CDR3 protein: CASSGGPGGVYEQYF; CDR3 DNA: TGTGCCAGCAGCGGGGGACCTGGGGGGGTCTACGAGCAGTACTTC
clone size: -; D gene: -; V gene: TRBV4-1; J gene: TRBJ2-2; CDR3 protein: CASSQDDRVGELFF; CDR3 DNA: TGCGCCAGCAGCCAAGATGATCGGGTCGGGGAGCTGTTTTTT
clone size: -; D gene: TRBD2; V gene: TRBV27; J gene: TRBJ2-5; CDR3 protein: CASTRTSGGTETQYF; CDR3 DNA: TGTGCCAGCACCCGGACTAGCGGGGGTACTGAGACCCAGTACTTC
clone size: -; D gene: -; V gene: TRBV19; J gene: TRBJ2-5; CDR3 protein: CASSIEVGGTQYF; CDR3 DNA: TGTGCCAGTAGTATAGAGGTGGGGGGGACCCAGTACTTC
clone size: -; D gene: TRBD1; V gene: TRBV6-6; J gene: TRBJ1-2; CDR3 protein: CASSQGGGYGYTF; CDR3 DNA: TGTGCCAGCAGTCAAGGGGGCGGCTATGGCTACACCTTC
clone size: -; D gene: TRBD2; V gene: TRBV19; J gene: TRBJ2-3; CDR3 protein: CASSIGGGGTDTQYF; CDR3 DNA: TGTGCCAGTAGTATCGGCGGGGGGGGCACAGATACGCAGTATTTT
clone size: -; D gene: -; V gene: TRBV5-1; J gene: TRBJ2-5; CDR3 protein: CASSLEGPRETQYF; CDR3 DNA: TGCGCCAGCAGCTTGGAGGGGCCGAGAGAGACCCAGTACTTC
clone size: -; D gene: -; V gene: TRBV15; J gene: TRBJ2-2; CDR3 protein: CAVGQGRAGELFF; CDR3 DNA: TGTGCCGTGGGTCAGGGGAGGGCCGGGGAGCTGTTTTTT
clone size: -; D gene: -; V gene: TRBV18; J gene: TRBJ1-5; CDR3 protein: CASSLGPGGSRNQPQHF; CDR3 DNA: TGTGCCAGCTCACTAGGTCCGGGCGGGAGTCGCAATCAGCCCCAGCATTTT
clone size: -; D gene: -; V gene: TRBV7-8; J gene: TRBJ2-7; CDR3 protein: CASSLLGTSNREQYF; CDR3 DNA: TGTGCCAGCAGCTTACTAGGGACATCTAATCGCGAGCAGTACTTC
clone size: few; D gene: TRBD1; V gene: TRBV2; J gene: TRBJ1-3; CDR3 protein: CASKGQEGNTIYF; CDR3 DNA: TGTGCCAGCAAGGGACAGGAGGGAAACACCATATATTTT
clone size: -; D gene: TRBD1; V gene: TRBV5-1; J gene: TRBJ1-4; CDR3 protein: CASSGQSNEKLFF; CDR3 DNA: TGCGCCAGCTCGGGACAGTCGAATGAAAAACTGTTTTTT
clone size: -; D gene: TRBD1; V gene: TRBV19; J gene: TRBJ2-7; CDR3 protein: CARHVPGQGIYEQYF; CDR3 DNA: TGTGCCAGACATGTCCCGGGACAGGGCATTTACGAGCAGTACTTC
clone size: once; D gene: TRBD2; V gene: TRBV11-1; J gene: TRBJ2-5; CDR3 protein: CASSAGTSGGATQYF; CDR3 DNA: TGTGCCAGCAGCGCCGGGACTAGCGGGGGGGCAACCCAGTACTTC
clone size: -; D gene: TRBD1; V gene: TRBV10-2; J gene: TRBJ1-5; CDR3 protein: CASGEFGRGQGQPQHF; CDR3 DNA: TGCGCCAGCGGGGAGTTTGGCAGGGGGCAGGGGCAGCCCCAGCATTTT
clone size: -; D gene: -; V gene: TRBV5-1; J gene: TRBJ2-3; CDR3 protein: CASSFNTDTQYF; CDR3 DNA: TGCGCCAGCAGCTTCAACACAGATACGCAGTATTTT
clone size: -; D gene: -; V gene: TRBV14; J gene: TRBJ1-5; CDR3 protein: CASSLVGGNQPQHF; CDR3 DNA: TGTGCCAGCAGCCTAGTTGGTGGCAATCAGCCCCAGCATTTT